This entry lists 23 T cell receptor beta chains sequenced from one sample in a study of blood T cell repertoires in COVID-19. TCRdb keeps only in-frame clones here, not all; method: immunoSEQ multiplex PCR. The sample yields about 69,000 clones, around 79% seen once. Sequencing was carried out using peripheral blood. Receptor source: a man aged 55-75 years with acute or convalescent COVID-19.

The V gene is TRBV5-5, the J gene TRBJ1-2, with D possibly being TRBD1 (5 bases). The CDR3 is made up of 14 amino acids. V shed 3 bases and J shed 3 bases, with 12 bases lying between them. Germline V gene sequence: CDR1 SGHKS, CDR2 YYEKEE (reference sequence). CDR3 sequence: CASSSGPGDYGYTF. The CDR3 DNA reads TGTGCCAGCAGCTCAGGACCGGGGGACTATGGCTACACCTTC.

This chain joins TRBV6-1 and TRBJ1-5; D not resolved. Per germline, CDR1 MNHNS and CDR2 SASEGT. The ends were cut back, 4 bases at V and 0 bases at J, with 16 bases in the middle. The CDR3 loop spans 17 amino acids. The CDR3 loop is CASSGPWGDYSNQPQHF. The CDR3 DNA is TGTGCCAGCAGTGGTCCTTGGGGAGATTATAGCAATCAGCCCCAGCATTTT.

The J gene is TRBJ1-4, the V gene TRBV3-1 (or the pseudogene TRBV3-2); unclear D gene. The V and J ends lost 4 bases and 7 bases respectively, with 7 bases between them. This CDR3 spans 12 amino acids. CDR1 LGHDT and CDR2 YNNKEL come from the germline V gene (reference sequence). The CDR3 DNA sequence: TGTGCCAGCAGCCCCGAGGCTGAAAAACTGTTTTTT. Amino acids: CASSPEAEKLFF.

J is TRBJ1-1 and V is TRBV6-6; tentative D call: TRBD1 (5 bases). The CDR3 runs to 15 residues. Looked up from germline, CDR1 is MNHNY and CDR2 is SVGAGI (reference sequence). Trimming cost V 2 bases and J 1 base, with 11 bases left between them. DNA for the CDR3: TGTGCCAGCAGTTACGGGGGGGAACAGAACACTGAAGCTTTCTTT. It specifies CASSYGGEQNTEAFF.

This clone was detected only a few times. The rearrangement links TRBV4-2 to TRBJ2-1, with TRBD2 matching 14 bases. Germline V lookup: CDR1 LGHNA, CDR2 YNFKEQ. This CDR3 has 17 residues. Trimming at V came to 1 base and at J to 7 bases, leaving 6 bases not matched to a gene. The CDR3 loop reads CASSQARTSGGNNEQFF. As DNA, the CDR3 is TGTGCCAGCAGCCAAGCCCGGACTAGCGGGGGGAATAATGAGCAGTTCTTC.

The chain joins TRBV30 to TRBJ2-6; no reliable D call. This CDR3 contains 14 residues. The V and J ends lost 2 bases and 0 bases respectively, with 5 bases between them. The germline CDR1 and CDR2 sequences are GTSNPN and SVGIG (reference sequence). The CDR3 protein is CAWSHSSGANVLTF. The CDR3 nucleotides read TGTGCCTGGAGTCACAGCTCTGGGGCCAACGTCCTGACTTTC.

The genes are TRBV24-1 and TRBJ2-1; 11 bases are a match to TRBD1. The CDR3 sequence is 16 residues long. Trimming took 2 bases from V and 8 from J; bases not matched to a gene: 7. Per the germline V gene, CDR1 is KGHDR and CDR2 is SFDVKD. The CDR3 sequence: CATSDSGQGVNHEQFF. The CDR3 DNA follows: TGTGCCACCAGTGATTCGGGACAGGGGGTGAACCATGAGCAGTTCTTC.

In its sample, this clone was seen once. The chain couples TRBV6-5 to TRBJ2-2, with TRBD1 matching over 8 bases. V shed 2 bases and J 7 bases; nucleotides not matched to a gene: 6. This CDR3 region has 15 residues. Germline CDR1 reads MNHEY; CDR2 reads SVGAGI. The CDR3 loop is CASSYEQGAGGELFF. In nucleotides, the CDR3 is TGTGCCAGCAGTTACGAGCAGGGGGCAGGCGGGGAGCTGTTTTTT.

CDR3 DNA: TGTGCCAGCAGCTTAGGGGCAGGGGAAGATGAAAAACTGTTTTTT. Protein product: CASSLGAGEDEKLFF. The rearrangement uses TRBV7-9 and TRBJ1-4, with TRBD1 as a possible D gene (6 bases). The CDR3 is 15 residues long. Germline V gene lookup returns CDR1 SEHNR and CDR2 FQNEAQ (reference sequence). Deletions cut 1 base from V and 6 bases from J, with 12 bases between.

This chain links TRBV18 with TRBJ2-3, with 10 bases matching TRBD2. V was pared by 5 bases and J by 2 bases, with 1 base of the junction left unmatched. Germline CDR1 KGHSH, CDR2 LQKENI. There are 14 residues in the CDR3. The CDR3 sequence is CASSGLADTDTQYF. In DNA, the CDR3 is TGTGCCAGCTCAGGACTAGCGGACACAGATACGCAGTATTTT. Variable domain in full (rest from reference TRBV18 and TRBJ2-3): NAGVMQNPRHLVRRRGQEARLRCSPMKGHSHVYWYRQLPEEGLKFMVYLQKENIIDESGMPKERFSAEFPKEGPSILRIQQVVRGDSAAYFCASSGLADTDTQYFGPGTRLTVL.

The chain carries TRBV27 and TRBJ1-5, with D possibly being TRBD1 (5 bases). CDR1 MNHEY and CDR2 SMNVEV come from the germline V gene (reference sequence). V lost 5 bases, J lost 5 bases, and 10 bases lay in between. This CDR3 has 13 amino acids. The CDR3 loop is CASSRAGDQPQHF. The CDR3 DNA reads TGTGCCAGCAGTCGGGCGGGGGATCAGCCCCAGCATTTT.

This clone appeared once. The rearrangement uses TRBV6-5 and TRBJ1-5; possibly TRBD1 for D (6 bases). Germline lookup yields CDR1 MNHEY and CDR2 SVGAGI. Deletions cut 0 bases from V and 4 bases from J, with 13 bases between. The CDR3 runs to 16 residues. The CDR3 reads CASSYSIRGANQPQHF. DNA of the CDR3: TGTGCCAGCAGTTACTCGATTCGGGGGGCAAATCAGCCCCAGCATTTT.

The CDR3, as DNA: TGTGCCAGCAGCCCCGGGACTAGCGGGGAAAAGACCCAGTACTTC. This encodes CASSPGTSGEKTQYF. This sequence joins TRBV7-2 and TRBJ2-5; 13 bases align to TRBD2. The CDR3 sequence is 15 residues long. The germline CDR1 and CDR2 sequences are SGHTA and FQGNSA. The J segment lost 6 bases and the V segment lost 5 bases, leaving 6 bases of the junction unmatched.

The CDR3 DNA follows: TGTGCCAGCAAACATGACAGGGGGCTAGGGTACGAGCAGTACTTC. As protein: CASKHDRGLGYEQYF. The chain couples TRBV2 to TRBJ2-7; 10 bases agree with TRBD1. Trimming at V came to 7 bases and at J to 4 bases, leaving 10 bases not matched to a gene. Germline V gene sequence: CDR1 SNHLY, CDR2 FYNNEI. The CDR3 has 15 amino acids.

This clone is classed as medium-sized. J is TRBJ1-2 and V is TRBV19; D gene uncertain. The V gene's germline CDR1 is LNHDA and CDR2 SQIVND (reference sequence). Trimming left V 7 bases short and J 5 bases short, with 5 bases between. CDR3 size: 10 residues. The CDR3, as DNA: TGTGCCAGTAAACAGTATGGCTACACCTTC. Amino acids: CASKQYGYTF. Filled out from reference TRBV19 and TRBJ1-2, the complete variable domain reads DGGITQSPKYLFRKEGQNVTLSCEQNLNHDAMYWYRQDPGQGLRLIYYSQIVNDFQKGDIAEGYSVSREKKESFPLTVTSAQKNPTAFYLCASKQYGYTFGSGTRLTVV.

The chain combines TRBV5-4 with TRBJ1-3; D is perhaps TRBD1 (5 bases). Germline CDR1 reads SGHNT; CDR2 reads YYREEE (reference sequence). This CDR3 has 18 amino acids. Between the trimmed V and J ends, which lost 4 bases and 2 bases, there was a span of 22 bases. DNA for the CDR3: TGTGCCAGCAGCCAAGATTTATGGGGCGATAAAACTGGAAACACCATATATTTT. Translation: CASSQDLWGDKTGNTIYF.

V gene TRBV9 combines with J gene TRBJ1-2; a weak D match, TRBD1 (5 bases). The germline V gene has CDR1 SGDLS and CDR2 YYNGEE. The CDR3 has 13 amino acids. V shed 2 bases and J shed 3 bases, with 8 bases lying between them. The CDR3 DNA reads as TGTGCCAGCAGCGTGGACATGGACTATGGCTACACCTTC. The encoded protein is CASSVDMDYGYTF.

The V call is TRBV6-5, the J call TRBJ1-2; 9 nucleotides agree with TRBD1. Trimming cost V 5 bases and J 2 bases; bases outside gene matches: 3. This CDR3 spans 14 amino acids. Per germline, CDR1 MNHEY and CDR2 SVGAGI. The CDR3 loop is CASSTGGGNYGYTF. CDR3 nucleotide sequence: TGTGCCAGCAGTACAGGGGGCGGCAACTATGGCTACACCTTC.

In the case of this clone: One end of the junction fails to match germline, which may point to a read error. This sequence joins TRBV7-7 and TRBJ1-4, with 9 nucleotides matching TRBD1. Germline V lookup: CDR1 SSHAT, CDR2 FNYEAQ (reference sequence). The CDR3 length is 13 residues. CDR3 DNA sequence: TGTGCTAGCAGCAGGGACAGGGATGAAAAACTGTTTTTT. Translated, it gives CASSRDRDEKLFF.

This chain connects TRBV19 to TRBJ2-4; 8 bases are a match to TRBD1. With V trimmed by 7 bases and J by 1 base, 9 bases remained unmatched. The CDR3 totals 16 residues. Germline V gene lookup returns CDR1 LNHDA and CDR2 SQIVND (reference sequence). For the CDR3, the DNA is TGTGCCAGTAAAACCCAGGGGGCAGGTGCCAAAAACATTCAGTACTTC. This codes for CASKTQGAGAKNIQYF.

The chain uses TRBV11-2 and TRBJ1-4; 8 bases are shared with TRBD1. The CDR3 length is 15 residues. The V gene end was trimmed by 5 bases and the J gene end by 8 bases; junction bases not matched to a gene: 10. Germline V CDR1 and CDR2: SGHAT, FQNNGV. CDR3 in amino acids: CASSPRQGTAEKLFF. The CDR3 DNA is TGTGCCAGCAGCCCCAGACAGGGGACCGCAGAAAAACTGTTTTTT.

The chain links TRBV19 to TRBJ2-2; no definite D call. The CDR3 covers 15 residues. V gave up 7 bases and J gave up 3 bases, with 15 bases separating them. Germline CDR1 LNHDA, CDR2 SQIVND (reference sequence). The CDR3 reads CASTLRWADTGELFF. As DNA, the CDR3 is TGTGCCAGTACCTTACGGTGGGCCGACACCGGGGAGCTGTTTTTT.

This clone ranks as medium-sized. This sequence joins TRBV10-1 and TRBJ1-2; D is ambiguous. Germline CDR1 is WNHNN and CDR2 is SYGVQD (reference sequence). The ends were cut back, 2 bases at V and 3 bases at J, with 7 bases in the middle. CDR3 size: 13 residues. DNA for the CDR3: TGCGCCAGCAGTGAGAACATGGACTATGGCTACACCTTC. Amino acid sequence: CASSENMDYGYTF.